These 25 T cell receptor beta chains originate from one sample sequenced in a study of control samples from healthy donors and cancer patients (dated by TCRdb to 2018 to 2021). Library generation was performed with the immunoSEQ multiplex PCR assay. TCRdb retrieved this table from immuneACCESS and kept in-frame rearrangements only. Not all clones are present; in checked studies, unresolved V genes account for under half, and no reason is known for the remainder. The sample includes about 150,000 clones, with around nine tenths observed a single time. The top ten constitute 1.5% to 2% of the sample. Sample: blood. These receptors came from a young man in good health.

A single count supports this clone. This chain joins TRBV27 and TRBJ2-2; the match to TRBD2 covers 7 bases. Germline CDR1 MNHEY, CDR2 SMNVEV (reference sequence). The CDR3 is 16 amino acids. The trim removed 6 bases at V and 2 bases at J, leaving 9 bases unmatched. The CDR3: CASRSLRGDNTGELFF. The CDR3 nucleotides are TGTGCCAGCAGGTCCCTCCGGGGGGACAACACCGGGGAGCTGTTTTTT.

This clone was counted between two and nine times. This chain links TRBV28 with TRBJ2-7; 8 bases fit TRBD1. Losses at the gene ends were 7 bases for V and 7 bases for J; bases not matched to a gene: 12. The CDR3 sequence is 14 residues long. Germline V gene data show CDR1 as MDHEN and CDR2 as SYDVKM. The CDR3 reads CASNQRQGKREQYF. The CDR3 DNA is TGTGCCAGCAACCAGAGACAGGGGAAGAGGGAGCAGTACTTC.

The chain is built from TRBV27 and TRBJ1-4, with a tentative D call TRBD1 (6 bases). The CDR3 loop spans 18 amino acids. V shed 3 bases and J shed 4 bases, with 21 bases lying between them. Per germline, CDR1 MNHEY and CDR2 SMNVEV (reference sequence). DNA of the CDR3: TGTGCCAGCAGTTTTCGAGAAGCCGGGGGGGGCTATAATGAAAAACTGTTTTTT. This codes for CASSFREAGGGYNEKLFF.

The rearrangement uses TRBV5-1 and TRBJ1-1; D uncertain. Germline CDR1 and CDR2: SGHRS and YFSETQ. The CDR3 has 12 amino acids. The V gene lost 0 bases and the J gene lost 2 bases, with 2 bases spanning the gap. Here the CDR3 reads CASSLVNTEAFF. CDR3 in DNA: TGCGCCAGCAGCTTGGTAAACACTGAAGCTTTCTTT.

This chain connects TRBV12-3 or TRBV12-4 to TRBJ1-5; no definite D call. The CDR3 is made up of 13 amino acids. V lost 1 base and J lost 8, with 9 bases in between. CDR3 loop: CASSLGSGEPQHF. Written as DNA, the CDR3 is TGTGCCAGCAGTTTAGGGTCTGGTGAGCCCCAGCATTTT.

V usage is TRBV28 and J usage is TRBJ1-1; tentative D call: TRBD1 (6 bases). There are 16 residues in the CDR3. Trimming shortened V by 4 bases and J by 0 bases, and 15 bases separated the two germline ends. The V gene's germline CDR1 is MDHEN and CDR2 SYDVKM. This chain's CDR3 is CASSYTGWDLNTEAFF. For the CDR3, the DNA is TGTGCCAGCAGTTACACAGGGTGGGATTTGAACACTGAAGCTTTCTTT.

This clone appeared a few times. The rearrangement links TRBV5-6 to TRBJ1-4; 10 bases fit TRBD1. CDR3 length equals 15 residues. Trimming removed 5 bases from V and 5 bases from J; junction bases left unmatched: 6. Germline lookup yields CDR1 SGHDT and CDR2 YYEEEE. The chain's CDR3 is CASRMRGQGNEKLFF. Here the CDR3 DNA reads TGTGCCAGCAGGATGAGGGGACAGGGGAATGAAAAACTGTTTTTT.

This clone was recorded a few times. J is TRBJ2-3 and V is TRBV18, with 8 bases matching TRBD1. The germline CDR1 and CDR2 sequences are KGHSH and LQKENI. The CDR3 has 16 amino acids. Germline trimming cut 3 bases from V and 0 bases from J; bases unmatched to any gene: 5. The CDR3 coding sequence is TGTGCCAGCTCACCTATGACAGGGGTTAGCACAGATACGCAGTATTTT. Amino acid sequence: CASSPMTGVSTDTQYF.

The DNA for the CDR3 is TGTGCCAGCTCACCCCAGGGACAGGTGCTTTTGGGAGGGGCCAACGTCCTGACTTTC. Translation: CASSPQGQVLLGGANVLTF. The chain couples TRBV9 to TRBJ2-6; 8 nucleotides align to TRBD1. The V gene end was trimmed by 7 bases and the J gene end by 4 bases; junction bases not matched to a gene: 19. The CDR3 totals 19 residues. Germline-derived CDR1 and CDR2 are SGDLS and YYNGEE.

This chain links TRBV29-1 with TRBJ1-1; 7 bases fit TRBD1. V shed 7 bases, J shed 13 bases, and the junction held 15 bases outside the gene matches. The CDR3 sequence is 12 residues long. In germline, CDR1 is SQVTM, CDR2 ANQGSEA. The CDR3 spells CSARQGRFFDFF. The CDR3 DNA is TGCAGCGCTCGACAGGGTCGGTTTTTTGATTTCTTT.

The chain recombines TRBV5-1 with TRBJ1-2; 8 bases fit TRBD1. The V and J ends lost 4 bases and 4 bases, in that order; junction bases with no gene match: 12. Per the germline V gene, CDR1 is SGHRS and CDR2 is YFSETQ. CDR3 length: 16 amino acids. The chain's CDR3 is CASSGMDRVRGYGYTF. CDR3 sequence (DNA): TGCGCCAGCAGCGGAATGGACAGGGTCCGGGGCTATGGCTACACCTTC.

The CDR3 reads CASSLPWTSLGEQYF. In DNA, the CDR3 is TGTGCCAGCAGTCTCCCCTGGACTAGCCTGGGCGAGCAGTACTTC. The chain uses TRBV28 and TRBJ2-7; 8 positions match TRBD2. Per germline, CDR1 MDHEN and CDR2 SYDVKM. CDR3 length equals 15 residues. V was clipped by 5 bases and J by 6 bases; unmatched bases: 12.

The chain recombines TRBV6-6 with TRBJ2-2; D is ambiguous. V lost 0 bases and J 8 bases, leaving 7 bases between the germline ends. The CDR3 has 13 residues. Germline V CDR1 and CDR2: MNHNY, SVGAGI (reference sequence). This CDR3 reads CASSYSSQGELFF. CDR3 in DNA: TGTGCCAGCAGTTACTCTTCCCAGGGGGAGCTGTTTTTT.

This chain connects TRBV5-1 to TRBJ2-5, with D tentatively TRBD1 (6 bases). CDR1 and CDR2 (germline): SGHRS, YFSETQ. With 3 bases removed from V and 2 bases from J, the gap between germline ends came to 14 bases. The CDR3 extends over 15 amino acids. The CDR3 region is CASSSSPGTQETQYF. CDR3 nucleotides: TGCGCCAGCAGCTCCTCTCCCGGGACACAAGAGACCCAGTACTTC. The full variable domain, with the rest looked up from reference TRBV5-1 and TRBJ2-5, is KAGVTQTPRYLIKTRGQQVTLSCSPISGHRSVSWYQQTPGQGLQFLFEYFSETQRNKGNFPGRFSGRQFSNSRSEMNVSTLELGDSALYLCASSSSPGTQETQYFGPGTRLLVL.

This chain joins TRBV5-1 and TRBJ2-7, with TRBD2 matching over 12 bases. Germline-derived CDR1 and CDR2 are SGHRS and YFSETQ. This CDR3 spans 15 amino acids. Unmatched junction bases numbered 1, after V lost 1 base and J lost 2 bases. CDR3 DNA sequence: TGCGCCAGCAGCTTGTGGACTAGCGGGGCCTACGAGCAGTACTTC. Translation: CASSLWTSGAYEQYF.

The count of this clone is one. This rearrangement joins TRBV7-9 to TRBJ2-5; 7 nucleotides align to TRBD1. The CDR3 runs 15 residues. Germline V gene lookup returns CDR1 SEHNR and CDR2 FQNEAQ (reference sequence). V trimming: 4 bases; J trimming: 2 bases; junction bases outside the gene matches: 7. CDR3 DNA sequence: TGTGCCAGCAGCTACCCGGGACAGCCTCAAGAGACCCAGTACTTC. This translates into CASSYPGQPQETQYF. The full variable domain, rest sourced from reference TRBV7-9 and TRBJ2-5, is DTGVSQNPRHKITKRGQNVTFRCDPISEHNRLYWYRQTLGQGPEFLTYFQNEAQLEKSRLLSDRFSAERPKGSFSTLEIQRTEQGDSAMYLCASSYPGQPQETQYFGPGTRLLVL.

The chain employs TRBV18 and TRBJ1-5, with a tentative D call TRBD1 (5 bases). V lost 6 bases to trimming and J lost 5 bases, with 17 bases between them. In germline, CDR1 is KGHSH, CDR2 LQKENI. The CDR3 is made up of 15 amino acids. The CDR3 loop is CASSPNMGGDQPQHF. CDR3 DNA: TGTGCCAGCTCTCCCAATATGGGGGGGGATCAGCCCCAGCATTTT.

The J gene is TRBJ1-4, the V gene TRBV5-1; unclear D gene. In germline, CDR1 is SGHRS, CDR2 YFSETQ. V lost 0 bases, J lost 2 bases, and 11 bases lay in between. This CDR3 region has 16 residues. CDR3 sequence (DNA): TGCGCCAGCAGCTTGGGTGACTCCCGTACTAATGAAAAACTGTTTTTT. Translation: CASSLGDSRTNEKLFF. Full variable domain (remainder filled in from reference TRBV5-1 and TRBJ1-4): KAGVTQTPRYLIKTRGQQVTLSCSPISGHRSVSWYQQTPGQGLQFLFEYFSETQRNKGNFPGRFSGRQFSNSRSEMNVSTLELGDSALYLCASSLGDSRTNEKLFFGSGTQLSVL.

The rearrangement joins TRBV7-2 to TRBJ2-7; TRBD1 matches at 8 bases. Unmatched junction bases numbered 6, after V lost 5 bases and J lost 3 bases. CDR1 and CDR2 from the germline V gene are SGHTA and FQGNSA. CDR3 length equals 14 residues. CDR3 DNA sequence: TGTGCCAGCAGCGCGGGACAGGCAAACTACGAGCAGTACTTC. Protein sequence: CASSAGQANYEQYF.

A word on this clone: With a much larger clone just one base away, this may be a read error. The chain carries TRBV7-6 and TRBJ1-1; possibly TRBD1 for D (5 bases). The CDR3 is 13 amino acids. V lost 2 bases and J 1 base, leaving 5 bases between the germline ends. CDR1 is SGHVS and CDR2 is FNYEAQ in the germline V gene. The DNA of the CDR3 is TGTGCCAGCAGCTTACAGGGGAACACTGAAGCTTTCTTT. Protein product: CASSLQGNTEAFF. The whole variable domain, remainder taken from reference TRBV7-6 and TRBJ1-1, is GAGVSQSPRYKVTKRGQDVALRCDPISGHVSLYWYRQALGQGPEFLTYFNYEAQQDKSGLPNDRFSAERPEGSISTLTIQRTEQRDSAMYRCASSLQGNTEAFFGQGTRLTVV.

This clone was counted a single time. This chain joins TRBV9 and TRBJ1-3; no reliable D call. V was clipped by 0 bases and J by 0 bases, with 7 bases between them. The CDR3 covers 15 residues. Germline CDR1 reads SGDLS; CDR2 reads YYNGEE. The CDR3 region has the DNA TGTGCCAGCAGCGTAGACTGGTCCTCTGGAAACACCATATATTTT. Residues: CASSVDWSSGNTIYF.

In nucleotides, the CDR3 is TGTGCTAGGACACCGGGACACCCCACCTACGAGCAGTACTTC. This translates into CARTPGHPTYEQYF. The chain carries TRBV7-7 and TRBJ2-7, with D maybe TRBD1 (6 bases). CDR1 is SSHAT, CDR2 FNYEAQ, per germline (reference sequence). CDR3 length: 14 residues. Full variable domain (outside the CDR3, taken from reference TRBV7-7 and TRBJ2-7): GAGVSQSPRYKVTKRGQDVTLRCDPISSHATLYWYQQALGQGPEFLTYFNYEAQPDKSGLPSDRFSAERPEGSISTLTIQRTEQRDSAMYRCARTPGHPTYEQYFGPGTRLTVT.

The chain combines TRBV19 with TRBJ2-1; possibly TRBD1 for D (5 bases). CDR1 and CDR2 (germline): LNHDA, SQIVND (reference sequence). V was pared by 3 bases and J by 10 bases, with 13 bases between. The CDR3 is 13 amino acids. The CDR3 here is CASSMYQGNEQFF. CDR3 nucleotides: TGTGCCAGTAGTATGTACCAGGGTAACGAGCAGTTCTTC.

In nucleotides, the CDR3 is TGTGCCAGCAGCTTAGCGGCCAGGGGATCCACTGAAGCTTTCTTT. Protein product: CASSLAARGSTEAFF. The gene calls are TRBV11-1 and TRBJ1-1, with D possibly TRBD1 on 6 matching bases. Looked up from germline, CDR1 is SGHAT and CDR2 is FQDESV (reference sequence). The CDR3 is 15 residues long. V dropped 0 bases and J dropped 4 bases, with 12 bases sitting between them.

The chain recombines TRBV6-6 with TRBJ1-1; D is unclear. This CDR3 is built from 13 residues. The germline V gene encodes CDR1 MNHNY and CDR2 SVGAGI (reference sequence). The V end was cut by 6 bases, the J end by 4 bases, with 12 bases between. DNA for the CDR3: TGTGCCAGCAGCACTGGGGTATTCACTGAAGCTTTCTTT. Translating gives CASSTGVFTEAFF.